A single sample gave rise to the 17 T cell receptor beta chains below, sequenced in a study of response to subunit inactivated influenza vaccine. TCRdb redid the calling of the RT-PCR reads with MiXCR, one entry per CDR3 protein. Here the sample spans some 500,000 distinct CDR3 sequences, 10% to 15% being singletons. The sample in question was PBMCs from blood, obtained about 6 weeks after vaccination. Source of these receptors: a man between 45 and 60 years old who received an inactivated influenza vaccine.

The J gene is TRBJ1-1, the V gene TRBV6-5, with unresolved D. This CDR3 spans 15 amino acids. In germline, CDR1 is MNHEY, CDR2 SVGAGI. The germline V and J ends were trimmed by 1 base and 0 bases, with 9 bases remaining between them. CDR3 DNA sequence: TGTGCCAGCAGTTACTTTCCCGGCCTGAACACTGAAGCTTTCTTT. Protein sequence: CASSYFPGLNTEAFF.

This clonotype occurred a few times. The genes are TRBV20-1 and TRBJ2-2; D uncertain. The V end lost 5 bases, the J end lost 4 bases, and 8 bases lay between the germline ends. The CDR3 totals 12 residues. Germline CDR1 and CDR2: DFQATT and SNEGSKA (reference sequence). In nucleotides, the CDR3 is TGCAGTGCTGCAGGTCCCACCGGGGAGCTGTTTTTT. Its translation: CSAAGPTGELFF.

This clonotype showed up just a few times. The genes are TRBV24-1 and TRBJ2-3; D assignment may be TRBD1 or TRBD2 (5 bases each). Looked up from germline, CDR1 is KGHDR and CDR2 is SFDVKD. The CDR3 covers 14 residues. V lost 9 bases, J lost 4 bases, and 16 bases lay in between. The CDR3 spells CATSSQQGADTQYF. CDR3 DNA: TGTGCCACCTCCAGTCAGCAGGGAGCAGATACGCAGTATTTT.

This sequence joins TRBV2 and TRBJ2-5; TRBD2 agrees at 10 bases. This CDR3 spans 16 amino acids. Germline CDR1 is SNHLY and CDR2 is FYNNEI. Losses at the gene ends were 3 bases for V and 0 bases for J; bases not matched to a gene: 4. CDR3 coding DNA: TGTGCCAGCAGTGACCCTAGCGGGGGCAACCAAGAGACCCAGTACTTC. This encodes CASSDPSGGNQETQYF. The full variable domain, in which reference TRBV2 and TRBJ2-5 provide the parts outside the CDR3, is EPEVTQTPSHQVTQMGQEVILRCVPISNHLYFYWYRQILGQKVEFLVSFYNNEISEKSEIFDDQFSVERPDGSNFTLKIRSTKLEDSAMYFCASSDPSGGNQETQYFGPGTRLLVL.

This chain links TRBV12-3 or TRBV12-4 with TRBJ2-7, with D perhaps TRBD1 (5 bases). V was cut by 2 bases and J by 6 bases, with 11 bases left in between. The CDR3 extends over 13 amino acids. The CDR3 loop is CASSLTGSGEQYF. The CDR3 DNA follows: TGTGCCAGCAGTTTAACAGGCTCAGGCGAGCAGTACTTC.

The sample holds a few counts of this clonotype. The genes are TRBV30 and TRBJ2-2; a possible D gene is TRBD1 (5 bases). CDR3 length: 14 amino acids. Germline V lookup: CDR1 GTSNPN, CDR2 SVGIG (reference sequence). V gave up 4 bases and J gave up 1 base, with 10 bases separating them. As DNA, the CDR3 is TGTGCCTGGATACAGGCCCAGAACACCGGGGAGCTGTTTTTT. This gives the protein CAWIQAQNTGELFF.

V is TRBV7-3 and J is TRBJ2-3; 7 nucleotides match TRBD2. With V trimmed by 5 bases and J by 4 bases, 9 bases remained unmatched. The CDR3 length is 15 residues. The V gene's germline CDR1 is SGHTA and CDR2 FQGTGA. This CDR3 reads CASSRSGAGADTQYF. CDR3 nucleotides: TGTGCCAGCAGCCGGAGCGGGGCGGGGGCAGATACGCAGTATTTT.

This clonotype has a count of ten or more. The chain is built from TRBV5-1 and TRBJ2-2, with 11 bases that match TRBD2. Trimming took 0 bases from V and 8 from J; bases not matched to a gene: 6. Germline CDR1 reads SGHRS; CDR2 reads YFSETQ. The CDR3 length is 16 residues. CDR3 residues: CASSLAALAGAGELFF. The CDR3 DNA sequence: TGCGCCAGCAGCTTGGCGGCACTAGCGGGAGCAGGGGAGCTGTTTTTT.

The table lists this clonotype with many counts. This CDR3 is CASSTLAGGPKTQYF. In DNA, the CDR3 is TGTGCCAGCAGCACTCTAGCGGGAGGGCCGAAGACCCAGTACTTC. The chain is built from TRBV7-2 and TRBJ2-5; 12 nucleotides match TRBD2. The CDR3 sequence is 15 residues long. CDR1 and CDR2 from the germline V gene are SGHTA and FQGNSA. The ends lost 5 bases at V and 6 bases at J; junction bases unmatched: 7. Combining the CDR3 with reference TRBV7-2 and TRBJ2-5 gives the whole variable domain GAGVSQSPSNKVTEKGKDVELRCDPISGHTALYWYRQSLGQGLEFLIYFQGNSAPDKSGLPSDRFSAERTGGSVSTLTIQRTQQEDSAVYLCASSTLAGGPKTQYFGPGTRLLVL.

This clonotype appeared a few times. The V gene is TRBV5-1, the J gene TRBJ1-4; maybe TRBD1 (5 bases). The germline V gene encodes CDR1 SGHRS and CDR2 YFSETQ. This CDR3 comprises 16 residues. V lost 5 bases and J 8 bases, leaving 22 bases between the germline ends. CDR3 in amino acids: CASSPWDARQREKLFF. The CDR3 coding sequence is TGCGCCAGCAGTCCTTGGGACGCCCGCCAGCGGGAAAAACTGTTTTTT.

The chain carries TRBV12-3 or TRBV12-4 and TRBJ1-3, with unresolved D. Trimming left V 1 base short and J 2 bases short, with 12 bases between. The length of the CDR3 is 16 residues. CDR3 amino acids: CASSLVERLTGNTIYF. In DNA form, the CDR3 reads TGTGCCAGCAGTTTAGTGGAACGACTGACTGGAAACACCATATATTTT.

This clonotype was counted only a few times. The chain recombines TRBV11-2 with TRBJ2-3; TRBD2 agrees at 13 bases. Germline values: CDR1 SGHAT, CDR2 FQNNGV. The length of the CDR3 is 19 residues. Trimming removed 5 bases from V and 2 bases from J; junction bases left unmatched: 13. The CDR3 DNA follows: TGTGCCAGCAGCGGGGGTTACGAGACTAGCGGGAGGTACACAGATACGCAGTATTTT. Its translation: CASSGGYETSGRYTDTQYF. Complete variable domain (other parts from reference TRBV11-2 and TRBJ2-3): EAGVAQSPRYKIIEKRQSVAFWCNPISGHATLYWYQQILGQGPKLLIQFQNNGVVDDSQLPKDRFSAERLKGVDSTLKIQPAKLEDSAVYLCASSGGYETSGRYTDTQYFGPGTRLTVL.

J is TRBJ2-2 and V is TRBV3-1; D perhaps matches TRBD1 (6 bases). Germline V gene lookup returns CDR1 LGHDT and CDR2 YNNKEL (reference sequence). Trimming removed 4 bases from V and 4 bases from J, with 13 bases in between. CDR3 length: 15 amino acids. DNA for the CDR3: TGTGCCAGCAGCCTTATACAGGGTAGCACCGGGGAGCTGTTTTTT. It specifies CASSLIQGSTGELFF. The whole variable domain, filled in from reference TRBV3-1 and TRBJ2-2, reads DTAVSQTPKYLVTQMGNDKSIKCEQNLGHDTMYWYKQDSKKFLKIMFSYNNKELIINETVPNRFSPKSPDKAHLNLHINSLELGDSAVYFCASSLIQGSTGELFFGEGSRLTVL.

Ten or more counts support this clonotype. The chain is built from TRBV29-1 and TRBJ2-3; D remains ambiguous. Trimming stripped 7 bases from V and 4 bases from J, with 21 bases between. The CDR3 consists of 15 residues. CDR1 is SQVTM and CDR2 is ANQGSEA in the germline V gene. CDR3 DNA: TGCAGCGCAAACGGCGGCGCAAGGGCCTCAGATACGCAGTATTTT. Protein: CSANGGARASDTQYF.

Many counts were recorded for this clonotype. The rearrangement joins TRBV12-3 or TRBV12-4 to TRBJ2-5; D remains unclear. The ends were cut back, 5 bases at V and 5 bases at J, with 9 bases in the middle. The CDR3 covers 12 residues. The CDR3 nucleotides are TGTGCCAGCAGTCAAGCCCAGGAGACCCAGTACTTC. It specifies CASSQAQETQYF.

This clonotype was counted ten times or more. The chain employs TRBV10-1 and TRBJ2-1, with 8 bases lining up with TRBD1. V shed 9 bases, J shed 6 bases, and the junction held 7 bases outside the gene matches. This CDR3 is built from 13 residues. CDR1 is WNHNN, CDR2 SYGVQD, per germline (reference sequence). For the CDR3, the DNA is TGCGCCAGTACGGACAGGGCCAGCAATGAGCAGTTCTTC. It yields the protein CASTDRASNEQFF.

The rearrangement links TRBV11-2 to TRBJ2-5; tentatively, D is TRBD2 (5 bases). The germline V and J ends were trimmed by 3 bases and 5 bases, with 19 bases remaining between them. CDR1 and CDR2 from the germline V gene are SGHAT and FQNNGV. This CDR3 region has 16 residues. In DNA form, the CDR3 reads TGTGCCAGCAGCTTCGACACGGGGTTAGCGCGGGAGACCCAGTACTTC. Translation: CASSFDTGLARETQYF.